The entry below describes one TCR beta chain. Germline assignment: CDR1 KGHDR and CDR2 SFDVKD. The CDR3 is 15 amino acids. Trimming shortened V by 11 bases and J by 4 bases, and 17 bases separated the two germline ends. The sample is drawn from a study of blood T cells in healthy people across ages. Sample-barcoded 5' priming and a J-beta primer mix drove a second PCR of roughly 7 to 11 cycles. TCRdb reprocessed the 5' RACE reads via MiXCR and lists one record per CDR3 protein. The table lists 1.5 million to 2 million distinct CDR3 sequences, roughly 27% of them singletons, with about 8% in the top ten. The study recruited healthy Caucasian donors from Russia who were aged about 6 to 90.

This clonotype was obtained from a woman in her twenties or thirties in good health. The material sequenced was blood. The chain links TRBV24-1 to TRBJ2-6, with TRBD1 as a possible D gene (5 bases). The CDR3 sequence: CARRKGVCGANVLTF. The CDR3, as DNA: TGTGCCAGAAGGAAAGGGGTATGCGGGGCCAACGTCCTGACTTTC.